This is a list of T cell receptor beta chains from one sample in a study of post-analysis software for immune sequencing data. TCRdb reprocessed the PCR reads via MiXCR and lists one record per CDR3 protein. The top ten hold about 1.5% of the sample, which has roughly 620,000 distinct CDR3 sequences, 44% seen once. Sequenced: blood. These receptors all come from a girl between 5 and 17 years old with multiple sclerosis. CDR3s leave out the opening cysteine and the closing phenylalanine or tryptophan.

V gene,CDR3 protein
TRBV7-2,ASSHGQGIQETQY
TRBV4-1,ASSSTARGLQETQY
TRBV12-3/TRBV12-4,ASSPPTRFGEQF
TRBV20-1,SARGAGRRTDTQY
TRBV13,ASSLALDGTQY
TRBV6-5,ASSSHRGYGYT
TRBV7-9,ASGRDRNTDTQY
TRBV5-5,ASSLRVSYTDTQY
TRBV10-3,AISDRSAGTDTQY
TRBV5-1,ASSLGRTGDYEQY
TRBV7-2,ASSSSMGGTEAF
TRBV6-7,ASSFPSPPGQGNMNTEAF